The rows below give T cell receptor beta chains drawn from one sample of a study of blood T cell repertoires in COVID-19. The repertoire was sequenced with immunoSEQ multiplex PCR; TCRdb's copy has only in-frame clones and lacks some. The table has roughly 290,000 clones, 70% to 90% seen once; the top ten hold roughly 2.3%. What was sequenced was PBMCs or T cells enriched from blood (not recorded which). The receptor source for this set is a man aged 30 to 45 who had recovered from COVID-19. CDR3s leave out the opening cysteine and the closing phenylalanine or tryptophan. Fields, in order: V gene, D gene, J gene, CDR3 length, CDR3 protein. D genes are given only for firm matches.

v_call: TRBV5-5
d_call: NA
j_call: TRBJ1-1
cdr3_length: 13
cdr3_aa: ASSPTGVVGTEAF

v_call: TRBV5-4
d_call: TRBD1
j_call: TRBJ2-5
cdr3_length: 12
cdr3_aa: ASSSGTGEETQY

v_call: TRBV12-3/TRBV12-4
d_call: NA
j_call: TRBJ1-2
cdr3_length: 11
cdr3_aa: ASSFVGARGYT

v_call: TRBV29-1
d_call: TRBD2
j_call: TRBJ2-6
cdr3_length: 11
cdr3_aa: SALADGANVLT

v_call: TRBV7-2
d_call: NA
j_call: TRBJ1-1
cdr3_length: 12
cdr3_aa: ASSLRQTNTEAF

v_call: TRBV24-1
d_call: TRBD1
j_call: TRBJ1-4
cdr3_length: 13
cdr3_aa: ATSDSRQGGEKLF

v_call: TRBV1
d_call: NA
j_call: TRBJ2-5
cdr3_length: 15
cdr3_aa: TSSQGGTSGGEETQY

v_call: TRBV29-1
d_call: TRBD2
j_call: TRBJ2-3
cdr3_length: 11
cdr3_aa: SESSGGMDTQY

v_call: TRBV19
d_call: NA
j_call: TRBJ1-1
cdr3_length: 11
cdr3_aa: ASKPRGSTEAF

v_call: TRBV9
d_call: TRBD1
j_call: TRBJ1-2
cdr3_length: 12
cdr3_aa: ASSADRAIRGYT

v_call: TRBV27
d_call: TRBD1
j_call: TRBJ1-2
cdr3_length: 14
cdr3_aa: ASSPSPTGGGYGYT

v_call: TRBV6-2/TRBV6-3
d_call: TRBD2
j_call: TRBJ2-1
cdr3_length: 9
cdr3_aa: ASSYGTKQF

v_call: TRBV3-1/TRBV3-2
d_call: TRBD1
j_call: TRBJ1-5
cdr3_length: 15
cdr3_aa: ASSQAGQGLRNQPQH

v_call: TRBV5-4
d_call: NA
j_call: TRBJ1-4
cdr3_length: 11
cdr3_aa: ASSGQNNEKLF

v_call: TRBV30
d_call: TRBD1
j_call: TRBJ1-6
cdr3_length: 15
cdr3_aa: AWSGQGKNPYNSPLH

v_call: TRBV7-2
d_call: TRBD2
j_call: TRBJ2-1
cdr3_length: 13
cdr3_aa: ASSTGLAGYNEQF

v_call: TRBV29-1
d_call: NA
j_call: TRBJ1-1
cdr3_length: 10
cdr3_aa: SVGLDSTEAF

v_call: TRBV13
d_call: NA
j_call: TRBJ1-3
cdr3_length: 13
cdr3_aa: ASSLEAGTGNTIY

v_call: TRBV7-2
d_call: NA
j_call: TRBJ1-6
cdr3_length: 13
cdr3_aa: ASSSRARINSPLH

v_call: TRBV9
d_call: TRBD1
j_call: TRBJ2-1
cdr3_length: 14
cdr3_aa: ASSLGQGIPYNEQF

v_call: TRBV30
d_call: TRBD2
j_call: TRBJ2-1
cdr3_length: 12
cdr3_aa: AWSVLGLANEQF

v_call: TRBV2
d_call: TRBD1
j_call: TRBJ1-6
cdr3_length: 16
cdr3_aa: ASSVRAQGVSYNSPLH

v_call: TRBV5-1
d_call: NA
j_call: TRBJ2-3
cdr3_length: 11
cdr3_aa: ASSLVAEDTQY

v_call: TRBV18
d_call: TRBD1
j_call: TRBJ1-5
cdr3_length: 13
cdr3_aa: ASSPGQGSNQPQH

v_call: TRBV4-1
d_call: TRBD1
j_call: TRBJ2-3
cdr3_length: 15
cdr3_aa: ASSPDPGQGRTDTQY

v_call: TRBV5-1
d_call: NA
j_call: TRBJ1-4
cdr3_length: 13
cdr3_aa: ASSLGPLANEKLF

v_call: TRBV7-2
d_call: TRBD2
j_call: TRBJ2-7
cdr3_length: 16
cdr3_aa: ASSPRTSGGAHSYEQY

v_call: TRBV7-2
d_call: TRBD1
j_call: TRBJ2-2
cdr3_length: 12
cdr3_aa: ASSSDRVYGELF

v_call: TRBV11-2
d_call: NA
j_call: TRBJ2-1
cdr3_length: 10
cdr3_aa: ASSLDRYEQF

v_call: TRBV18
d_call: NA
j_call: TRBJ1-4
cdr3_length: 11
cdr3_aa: ASSTYGSEKLF

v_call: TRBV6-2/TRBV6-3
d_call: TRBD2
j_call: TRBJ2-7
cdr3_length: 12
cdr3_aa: ASSRLAGSYEQY

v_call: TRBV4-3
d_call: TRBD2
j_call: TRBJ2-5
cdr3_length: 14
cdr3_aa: ASSQDRLAGEETQY

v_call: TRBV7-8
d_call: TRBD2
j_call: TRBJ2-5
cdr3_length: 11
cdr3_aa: ASSSGGGETQY

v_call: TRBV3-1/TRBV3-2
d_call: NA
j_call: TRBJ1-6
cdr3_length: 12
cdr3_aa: ASSPTGFNSPLH

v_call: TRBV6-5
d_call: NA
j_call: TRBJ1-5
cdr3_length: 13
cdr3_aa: ASSPGEKRNQPQH

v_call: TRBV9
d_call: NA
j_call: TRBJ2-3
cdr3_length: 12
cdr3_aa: ASSVAGVIDTQY

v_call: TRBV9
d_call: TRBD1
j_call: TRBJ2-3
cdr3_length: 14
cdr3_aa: ASSVGQGSSTDTQY

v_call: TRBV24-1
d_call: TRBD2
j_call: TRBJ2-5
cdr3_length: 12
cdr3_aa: ATQGLGVGETQY

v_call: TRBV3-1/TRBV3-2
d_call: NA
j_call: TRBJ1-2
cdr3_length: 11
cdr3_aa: ASSPPQGEGYT

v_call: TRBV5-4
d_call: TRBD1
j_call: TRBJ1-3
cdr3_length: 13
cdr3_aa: ASSYGTDSGNTIY

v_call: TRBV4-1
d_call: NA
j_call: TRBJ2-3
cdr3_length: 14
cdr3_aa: ASSQESATVADTQY

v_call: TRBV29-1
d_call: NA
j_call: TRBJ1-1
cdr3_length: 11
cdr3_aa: SVEGGWSTEAF

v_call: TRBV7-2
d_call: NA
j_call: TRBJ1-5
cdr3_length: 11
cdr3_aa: ASSLEQNQPQH

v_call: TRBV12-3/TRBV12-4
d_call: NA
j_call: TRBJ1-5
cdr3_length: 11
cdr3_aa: ASSVGDNQPQH

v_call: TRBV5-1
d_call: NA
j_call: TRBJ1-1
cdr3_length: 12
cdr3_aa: ASSRDSLNTEAF

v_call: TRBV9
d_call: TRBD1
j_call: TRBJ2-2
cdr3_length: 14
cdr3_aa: ASSARTGKNTGELF

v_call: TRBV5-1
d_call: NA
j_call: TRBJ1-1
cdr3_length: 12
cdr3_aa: ASSLAPGNTEAF

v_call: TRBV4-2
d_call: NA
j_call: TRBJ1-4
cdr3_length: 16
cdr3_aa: ASSQDLGAGRKDEKLF

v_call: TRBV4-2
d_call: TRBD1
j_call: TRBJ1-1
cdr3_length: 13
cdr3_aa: ASSQGRQGLGEAF

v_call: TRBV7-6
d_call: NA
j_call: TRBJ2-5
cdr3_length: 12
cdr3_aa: ASSLALGGETQY

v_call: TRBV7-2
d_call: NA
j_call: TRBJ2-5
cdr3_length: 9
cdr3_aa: ASSFSETQY

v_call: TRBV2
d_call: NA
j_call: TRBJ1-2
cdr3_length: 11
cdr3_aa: ASSPDSNYGYT

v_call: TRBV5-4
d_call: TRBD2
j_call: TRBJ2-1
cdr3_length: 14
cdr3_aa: ASSPRTSGVFGEQF

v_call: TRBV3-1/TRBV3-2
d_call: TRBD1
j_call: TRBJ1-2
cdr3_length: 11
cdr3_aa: ASSPQGYYGYT

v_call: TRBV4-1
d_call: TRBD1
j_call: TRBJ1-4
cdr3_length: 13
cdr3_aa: ASSQVPGQGEKLF

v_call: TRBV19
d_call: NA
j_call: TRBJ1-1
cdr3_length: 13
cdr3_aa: ASGNRTGMNTEAF

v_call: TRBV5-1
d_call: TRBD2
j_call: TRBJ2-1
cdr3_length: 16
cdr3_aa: ASSPLGTSGGADNEQF